These 14 T cell receptor beta chains were all obtained from the same sample, sequenced in a study of CD8+CD57+ T cells in acquired aplastic anemia. Genomic DNA provided the template from which TCR beta VDJ and CDR3 profiles were obtained. TCRdb used MiXCR to reprocess the reads, holding one entry per CDR3 protein. The repertoire has 75,000 to 80,000 distinct CDR3 sequences, approximately 70% of them found once; the top ten carry 70% to 90%. Patients included in sequencing had previously demonstrated CD8+CD57+ cell expansion by flow cytometry. Specimen: sorted CD4+, CD8+, or CD8+CD57+ T cells (not recorded which) from PBMCs. The receptor source for this set is a human donor with aplastic anemia.

The chain is built from TRBV29-1 and TRBJ2-3; the D gene is possibly TRBD1 (6 bases). The V end lost 0 bases, the J end lost 13 bases, and 14 bases lay between the germline ends. CDR1 and CDR2 from the germline V gene are SQVTM and ANQGSEA. The CDR3 extends over 12 amino acids. The CDR3 loop reads CSVEDAQGIEYF. Written as DNA, the CDR3 is TGCAGCGTTGAAGATGCGCAGGGGATTGAGTATTTT.

The V gene is TRBV7-8, the J gene TRBJ2-3; D tentatively reads TRBD1 or TRBD2 (5 bases each). The CDR3 loop spans 11 amino acids. The germline V gene has CDR1 SGHVS and CDR2 FQNEAQ. Trimming removed 5 bases at V and 10 bases at J, with 10 bases between. The CDR3 sequence: CASSPGGAQYF. The CDR3 coding sequence is TGTGCCAGCAGCCCTGGGGGTGCGCAGTATTTT.

V is TRBV29-1 and J is TRBJ2-7; D is perhaps TRBD2 (5 bases). V was cut by 7 bases and J by 6 bases, with 19 bases left in between. The CDR3 is 13 residues long. Germline V CDR1 and CDR2: SQVTM, ANQGSEA. CDR3 coding DNA: TGCAGCGCACGCAAATCAGGTGAGGGCGAGCAGTACTTC. It specifies CSARKSGEGEQYF.

V usage is TRBV24-1 and J usage is TRBJ2-1; D perhaps matches TRBD2 (6 bases). Trimming cost V 11 bases and J 2 bases, with 18 bases left between them. This CDR3 has 15 residues. CDR1 and CDR2 from the germline V gene are KGHDR and SFDVKD. The CDR3 sequence: CASSPASAAYNEQFF. CDR3 DNA sequence: TGTGCCAGCAGCCCGGCTAGCGCGGCCTACAATGAGCAGTTCTTC.

This sequence joins TRBV20-1 and TRBJ1-2; D remains unclear. The ends were cut back, 6 bases at V and 4 bases at J, with 12 bases in the middle. CDR1 is DFQATT, CDR2 SNEGSKA, per germline (reference sequence). The CDR3 is 12 residues long. In DNA, the CDR3 is TGCAGTGCGTCCCAGCTACCCTATGGCTACACCTTC. Its protein is CSASQLPYGYTF.

Written as DNA, the CDR3 is TGTGCCAGCGCTTGGGGAGCATCCACCCACTATGGCTACACCTTC. Translating gives CASAWGASTHYGYTF. The chain employs TRBV6-1 and TRBJ1-2; D remains ambiguous. V was trimmed by 8 bases and J by 3 bases, leaving 19 bases between them. Looked up from germline, CDR1 is MNHNS and CDR2 is SASEGT. There are 15 residues in the CDR3.

In nucleotides, the CDR3 is TGTGCCAGCAGTCTACAGGGGCCCCCCTACGAGCAGTACTTC. This codes for CASSLQGPPYEQYF. The rearrangement joins TRBV2 to TRBJ2-7, with 7 bases that match TRBD1. Germline CDR1 and CDR2: SNHLY and FYNNEI. The J segment lost 2 bases and the V segment lost 5 bases, leaving 6 bases of the junction unmatched. This CDR3 has 14 residues.

The CDR3 reads CASSGLAYTGELFF. DNA of the CDR3: TGTGCCAGCAGTGGACTAGCCTACACCGGGGAGCTGTTTTTT. This chain joins TRBV2 and TRBJ2-2; 7 nucleotides match TRBD2. CDR1 is SNHLY, CDR2 FYNNEI, per germline. The length of the CDR3 is 14 residues. V lost 4 bases, J lost 3 bases, and 2 bases stayed unmatched.

J is TRBJ2-3 and V is TRBV24-1; D is possibly TRBD1 or TRBD2 (5 bases each). Trimming removed 8 bases at V and 0 bases at J, with 17 bases between. CDR1 KGHDR and CDR2 SFDVKD come from the germline V gene. The CDR3 consists of 16 residues. CDR3 coding DNA: TGTGCCACCACCACGGGGACGGACCTTAGCACAGATACGCAGTATTTT. Translated, it gives CATTTGTDLSTDTQYF.

The chain has TRBV19 and TRBJ1-2, with TRBD1 matching 10 bases. There are 14 residues in the CDR3. Germline V gives CDR1 LNHDA, CDR2 SQIVND (reference sequence). The junction had 5 bases not matched to a gene; V was cut back by 5 bases and J by 5 bases. The CDR3 loop is CASSSDRGSYGYTF. For the CDR3, the DNA is TGTGCCAGTAGTTCGGACAGGGGGTCTTATGGCTACACCTTC.

This sequence joins TRBV20-1 and TRBJ2-6; no clear D gene. Germline CDR1 DFQATT, CDR2 SNEGSKA (reference sequence). Trimming cost V 3 bases and J 1 base, with 13 bases left between them. The CDR3 is 16 amino acids. The CDR3 nucleotides read TGCAGTGCTAGGGGCAGAATTCTTTCTGGGGCCAACGTCCTGACTTTC. Translated: CSARGRILSGANVLTF.

The chain is built from TRBV2 and TRBJ2-6, with D possibly TRBD1 on 5 matching bases. The V and J ends lost 3 bases and 2 bases respectively, with 8 bases between them. The CDR3 is 15 residues long. CDR1 and CDR2 from the germline V gene are SNHLY and FYNNEI. The chain's CDR3 is CASSDSRAGANVLTF. Here the CDR3 DNA reads TGTGCCAGCAGTGATAGCAGGGCTGGGGCCAACGTCCTGACTTTC. The full variable domain, completed using reference TRBV2 and TRBJ2-6, is EPEVTQTPSHQVTQMGQEVILRCVPISNHLYFYWYRQILGQKVEFLVSFYNNEISEKSEIFDDQFSVERPDGSNFTLKIRSTKLEDSAMYFCASSDSRAGANVLTFGAGSRLTVL.

The V gene is TRBV20-1, the J gene TRBJ2-3; TRBD2 matches at 13 bases. CDR3 length equals 16 residues. Germline CDR1 is DFQATT and CDR2 is SNEGSKA (reference sequence). V trimming: 5 bases; J trimming: 2 bases; junction bases outside the gene matches: 7. CDR3 DNA sequence: TGCAGTGCTCACCGGACTAGCGGGAGTATCACAGATACGCAGTATTTT. This translates into CSAHRTSGSITDTQYF.

This clonotype was recorded a few times. The chain has TRBV15 and TRBJ1-1; D gene unclear. Trimming removed 5 bases at V and 3 bases at J, with 16 bases between. This CDR3 comprises 15 residues. CDR1 is LNHNV, CDR2 YYDKDF, per germline (reference sequence). The CDR3 DNA is TGTGCCACCAGCCCACTTAGCCCTGGGGACACTGAAGCTTTCTTT. This translates into CATSPLSPGDTEAFF. The whole variable domain, filled in from reference TRBV15 and TRBJ1-1, reads DAMVIQNPRYQVTQFGKPVTLSCSQTLNHNVMYWYQQKSSQAPKLLFHYYDKDFNNEADTPDNFQSRRPNTSFCFLDIRSPGLGDTAMYLCATSPLSPGDTEAFFGQGTRLTVV.